This TCR beta chain was documented in a study of T cell changes during pregnancy in multiple sclerosis (dated by TCRdb to the late 2010s). With regard to the full study: Changes in the T cell repertoire over the course of pregnancy were examined in this study in women with multiple sclerosis.

Points on this clone: Which antigen it targets is not known. Qualities for individual bases were not recorded, and no much larger clone is one base off.

Libraries were made using the immunoSEQ multiplex PCR assay. TCRdb re-hosts the immuneACCESS table, in-frame sequences only. Its copies lack some clones; in the studies checked, an unresolved V gene accounts for under half of them, and the cause for the rest is not known. The sample yields some 100,000 clones; more than 80% were counted once. About 1.3% of the sample rests with the top ten. According to the germline V gene, CDR1 reads SNHLY and CDR2 reads FYNNEI. Compared with germline, V lacks 6 bases and J lacks 9 bases; bases without a gene match: 6. Counted from cysteine to phenylalanine, this CDR3 has 12 amino acids. Just the 36-base CDR3 DNA is kept, in frame starting at base 1.

The sequencing used peripheral blood, collected in the second trimester of pregnancy. The clonotype comes from a female donor with multiple sclerosis, enrolled in a pregnancy study. The rearranged segments are TRBV2 and TRBJ2-5, with TRBD1 identical over 8 junction bases. In nucleotides, the sequence is TGTGCCAGCAGAGGGACAGGCACGGCCCAGTACTTC. This translates into CASRGTGTAQYF.